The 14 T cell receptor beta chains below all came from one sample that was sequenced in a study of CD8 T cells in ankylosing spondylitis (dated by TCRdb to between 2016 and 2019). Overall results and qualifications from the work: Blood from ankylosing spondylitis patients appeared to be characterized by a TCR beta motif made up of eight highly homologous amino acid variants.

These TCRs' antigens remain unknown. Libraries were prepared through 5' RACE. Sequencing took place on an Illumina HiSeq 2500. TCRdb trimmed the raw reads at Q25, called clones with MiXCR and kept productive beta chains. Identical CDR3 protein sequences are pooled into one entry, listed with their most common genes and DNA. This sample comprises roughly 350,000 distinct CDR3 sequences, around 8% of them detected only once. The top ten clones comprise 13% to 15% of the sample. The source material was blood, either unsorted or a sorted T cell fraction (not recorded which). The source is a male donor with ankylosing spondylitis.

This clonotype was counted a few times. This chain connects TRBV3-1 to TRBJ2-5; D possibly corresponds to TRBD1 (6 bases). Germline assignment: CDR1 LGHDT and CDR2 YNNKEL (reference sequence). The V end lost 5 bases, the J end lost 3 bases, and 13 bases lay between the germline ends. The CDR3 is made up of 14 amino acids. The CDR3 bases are TGTGCCAGCAGCTTCAGAAGGACAGAAGAGACCCAGTACTTC. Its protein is CASSFRRTEETQYF.

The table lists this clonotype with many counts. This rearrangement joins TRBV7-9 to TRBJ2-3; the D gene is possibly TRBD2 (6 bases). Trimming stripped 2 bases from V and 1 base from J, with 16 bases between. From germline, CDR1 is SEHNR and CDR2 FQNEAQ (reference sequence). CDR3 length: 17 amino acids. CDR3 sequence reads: CASSLSVAGWGTDTQYF. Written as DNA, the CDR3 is TGTGCCAGCAGCTTATCCGTTGCGGGATGGGGCACAGATACGCAGTATTTT.

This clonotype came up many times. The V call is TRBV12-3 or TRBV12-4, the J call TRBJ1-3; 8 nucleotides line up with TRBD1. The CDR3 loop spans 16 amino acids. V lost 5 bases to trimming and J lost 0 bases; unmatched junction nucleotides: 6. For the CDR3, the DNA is TGTGCCAGCAGTAAAGGACAGGGCTACTCTGGAAACACCATATATTTT. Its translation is CASSKGQGYSGNTIYF.

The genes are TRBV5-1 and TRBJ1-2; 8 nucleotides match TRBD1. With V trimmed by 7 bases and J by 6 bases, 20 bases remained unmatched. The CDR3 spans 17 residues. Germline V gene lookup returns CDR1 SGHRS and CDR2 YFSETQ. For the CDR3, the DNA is TGCGCCAGCGGAAATGTTAAACAGGGGGGAATAGGAAATGGCTACACCTTC. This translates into CASGNVKQGGIGNGYTF.

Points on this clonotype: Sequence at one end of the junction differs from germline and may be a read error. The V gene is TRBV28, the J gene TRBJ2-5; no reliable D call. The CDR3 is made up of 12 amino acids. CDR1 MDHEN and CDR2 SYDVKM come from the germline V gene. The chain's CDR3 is CASAEYQETQYF. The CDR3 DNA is TGTGCCAGCGCGGAGTACCAGGAGACCCAGTACTTC.

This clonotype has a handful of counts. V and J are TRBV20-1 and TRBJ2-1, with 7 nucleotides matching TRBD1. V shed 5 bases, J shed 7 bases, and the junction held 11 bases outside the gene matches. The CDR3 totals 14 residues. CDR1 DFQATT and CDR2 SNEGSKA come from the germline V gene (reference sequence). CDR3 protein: CSASPSTGPNEQFF. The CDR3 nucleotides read TGCAGTGCTTCCCCTTCGACAGGGCCGAATGAGCAGTTCTTC.

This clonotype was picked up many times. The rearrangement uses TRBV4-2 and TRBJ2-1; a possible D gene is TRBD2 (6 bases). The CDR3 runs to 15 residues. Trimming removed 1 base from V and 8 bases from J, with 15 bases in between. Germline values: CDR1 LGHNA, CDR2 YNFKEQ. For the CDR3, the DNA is TGTGCCAGCAGCCAAGTATCGGGAGCCCCCCATGAGCAGTTCTTC. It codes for CASSQVSGAPHEQFF.

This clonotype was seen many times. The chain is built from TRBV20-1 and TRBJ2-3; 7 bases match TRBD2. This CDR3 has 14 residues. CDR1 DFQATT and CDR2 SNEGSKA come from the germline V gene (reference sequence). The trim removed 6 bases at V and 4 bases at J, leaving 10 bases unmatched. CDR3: CSASREGLADTQYF. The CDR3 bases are TGCAGTGCCTCAAGGGAGGGGTTGGCAGATACGCAGTATTTT.

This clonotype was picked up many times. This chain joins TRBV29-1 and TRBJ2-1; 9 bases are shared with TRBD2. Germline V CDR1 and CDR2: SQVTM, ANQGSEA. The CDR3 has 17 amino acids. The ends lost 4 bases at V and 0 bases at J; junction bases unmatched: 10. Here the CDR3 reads CSVGFLAGFSSYNEQFF. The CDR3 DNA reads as TGCAGCGTTGGTTTTCTAGCGGGATTCAGCTCCTACAATGAGCAGTTCTTC.

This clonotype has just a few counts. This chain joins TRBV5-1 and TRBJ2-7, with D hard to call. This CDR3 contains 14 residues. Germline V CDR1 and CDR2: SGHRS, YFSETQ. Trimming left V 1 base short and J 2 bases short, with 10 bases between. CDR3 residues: CASSLIPNTYEQYF. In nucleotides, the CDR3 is TGCGCCAGCAGCTTGATCCCAAATACCTACGAGCAGTACTTC.

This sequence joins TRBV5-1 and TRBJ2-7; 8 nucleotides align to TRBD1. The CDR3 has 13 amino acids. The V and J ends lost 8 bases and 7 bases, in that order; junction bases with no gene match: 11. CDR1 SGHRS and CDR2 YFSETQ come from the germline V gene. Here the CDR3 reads CASSQGAEEEQYF. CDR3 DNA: TGCGCCAGTTCGCAGGGGGCTGAGGAAGAGCAGTACTTC.

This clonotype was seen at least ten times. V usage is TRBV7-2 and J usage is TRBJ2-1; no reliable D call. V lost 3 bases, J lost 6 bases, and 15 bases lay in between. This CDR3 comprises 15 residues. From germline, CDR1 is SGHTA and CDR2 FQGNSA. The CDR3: CASSFTDEGTNEQFF. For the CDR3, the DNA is TGTGCCAGCAGCTTCACAGATGAAGGAACCAATGAGCAGTTCTTC.

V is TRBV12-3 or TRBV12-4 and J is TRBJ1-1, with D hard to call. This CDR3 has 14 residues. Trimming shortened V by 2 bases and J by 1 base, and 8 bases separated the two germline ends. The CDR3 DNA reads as TGTGCCAGCAGTTTATTTAAGGCGAACACTGAAGCTTTCTTT. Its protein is CASSLFKANTEAFF.

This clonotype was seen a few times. In nucleotides, the CDR3 is TGTGCCAGCAGTTTGGTAGCGGGAGAACACGAGCAGTACTTC. As protein: CASSLVAGEHEQYF. The chain joins TRBV28 to TRBJ2-7, with 9 bases matching TRBD2. The ends lost 3 bases at V and 5 bases at J; junction bases unmatched: 5. The length of the CDR3 is 14 residues. Germline CDR1 reads MDHEN; CDR2 reads SYDVKM.